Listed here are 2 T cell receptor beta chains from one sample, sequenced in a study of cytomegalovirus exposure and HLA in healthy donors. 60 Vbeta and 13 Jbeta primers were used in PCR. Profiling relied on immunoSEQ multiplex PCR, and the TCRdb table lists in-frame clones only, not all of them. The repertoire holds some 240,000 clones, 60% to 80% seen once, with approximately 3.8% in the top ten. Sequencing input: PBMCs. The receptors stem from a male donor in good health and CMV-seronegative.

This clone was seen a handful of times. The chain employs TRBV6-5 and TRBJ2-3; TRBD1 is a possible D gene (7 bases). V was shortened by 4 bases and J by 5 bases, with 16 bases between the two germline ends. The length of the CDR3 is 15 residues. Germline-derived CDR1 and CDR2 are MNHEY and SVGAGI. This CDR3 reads CASSSPEGARDTQYF. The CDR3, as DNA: TGTGCCAGCAGTTCACCGGAGGGGGCTCGAGATACGCAGTATTTT.

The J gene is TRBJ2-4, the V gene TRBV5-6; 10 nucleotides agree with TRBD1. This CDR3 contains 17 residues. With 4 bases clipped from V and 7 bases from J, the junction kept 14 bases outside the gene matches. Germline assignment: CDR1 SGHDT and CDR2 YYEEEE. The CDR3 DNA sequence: TGTGCCAGCAGCGTCCGGGACAGGGGCTGGTTAGGGAACATTCAGTACTTC. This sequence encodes CASSVRDRGWLGNIQYF.